Following are 6 T cell receptor beta chains from one sample sequenced in a study of T-cell reconstitution after alpha-beta-depleted transplantation in children (dated by TCRdb to the mid-2010s). The meaning of the sample's treatment or condition label: allogeneic hematopoietic cell transplantation with graft depleted of TCRalphabeta T cells and CD19 B cells. The protocol used for the library was PCR. The data were produced on an Illumina HiSeq 2500. Molecular barcoding was employed in the preparation of TCR libraries, with unique molecular identifiers being used to normalize TCRbeta repertoire quantification. TCRdb ran its own pipeline on the public reads, namely fastp trimming at Q25 and MiXCR clone calling, and kept in-frame beta chains. Here each entry gathers all rows of one CDR3 protein and keeps the most common genes and DNA. The sample yields roughly 790,000 distinct CDR3 sequences; roughly 16% were counted once. In total, the top ten clones hold approximately 4.5% of the sample.

Sequencing used PBMCs, mostly from graft donor cells, obtained 360 days after TCRalphabeta/CD19-depleted stem cell transplant. The origin of the receptors is a male patient aged 10-17 years who had a stem cell transplant for acute lymphoblastic leukemia, so the T cells may come from the graft donor.

The J gene is TRBJ2-1, the V gene TRBV20-1; 9 bases match TRBD2. V shed 3 bases and J 3 bases; nucleotides not matched to a gene: 3. The CDR3 extends over 14 amino acids. CDR1 is DFQATT and CDR2 is SNEGSKA in the germline V gene (reference sequence). The CDR3 DNA sequence: TGCAGTGCTAGTGGACTAGCGTTCTACAATGAGCAGTTCTTC. This encodes CSASGLAFYNEQFF.

This clonotype was counted at least ten times. The rearrangement joins TRBV6-4 to TRBJ1-4; no clear D. The V gene lost 9 bases and the J gene lost 0 bases, with 2 bases spanning the gap. This CDR3 is 11 amino acids long. Per germline, CDR1 MRHNA and CDR2 SNTAGT. The CDR3 nucleotides are TGTGCCAGTGCAACTAATGAAAAACTGTTTTTT. As protein: CASATNEKLFF.

The chain combines TRBV12-3 or TRBV12-4 with TRBJ2-4; 10 nucleotides line up with TRBD1. This CDR3 is 16 amino acids long. The V segment lost 5 bases and the J segment 3 bases; nucleotides outside the gene matches: 7. CDR3: CASSPQGTGVKNIQYF. Here the CDR3 DNA reads TGTGCCAGCAGTCCCCAGGGGACAGGGGTCAAAAACATTCAGTACTTC.

In its sample, this clonotype was seen a few times. The chain has TRBV10-3 and TRBJ2-3, with 9 nucleotides matching TRBD2. This CDR3 spans 14 amino acids. Germline CDR1 is ENHRY and CDR2 is SYGVKD. J lost 4 bases, V lost 6 bases, and 5 bases had no gene match. CDR3 sequence reads: CAIRGGRAADTQYF. Written as DNA, the CDR3 is TGTGCCATCAGGGGCGGGAGGGCCGCAGATACGCAGTATTTT.

The chain carries TRBV14 and TRBJ2-1; D perhaps matches TRBD2 (5 bases). CDR1 and CDR2 (germline): SGHDN, FVKESK. With 5 bases removed from V and 6 bases from J, the gap between germline ends came to 14 bases. There are 14 residues in the CDR3. The CDR3 sequence: CASSTSLFCNEQFF. CDR3 bases: TGTGCCAGCAGCACTAGTCTTTTTTGCAATGAGCAGTTCTTC.

V and J are TRBV7-9 and TRBJ2-1; 14 bases map to TRBD2. CDR3 length: 16 residues. Trimming cost V 5 bases and J 7 bases; bases outside gene matches: 7. CDR1 SEHNR and CDR2 FQNEAQ come from the germline V gene (reference sequence). CDR3 in DNA: TGTGCCAGCAGCAGGACTAGCGGGAGGTCACCGAATGAGCAGTTCTTC. Its protein is CASSRTSGRSPNEQFF.